This T cell receptor (beta chain) comes out of a study of a mutant IDH1 vaccine in newly diagnosed glioma. Study overall: Patients were started on vaccination 4-6 weeks after radiotherapy alone, or with temozolomide cycles. Patients got radiotherapy, temozolomide, or both beforehand, and most got both. Patients under treatment included around 60% males and approximately 40% females and had a mean age of approximately 44 years.

Germline CDR1 and CDR2: SGHRS and YFSETQ. The CDR3 has 14 residues. V lost 3 bases and J lost 4; bases outside the gene matches: 2. Study-wide points: Pseudoprogression showed no apparent link to changes in top peripheral T cell clonotypes.

Time point given: week 23, last vaccination. Each dose delivered 300 ug of mutant IDH1 20-mer peptide subcutaneously with imiquimod. Turning to this clone: As yet, its antigen is unknown.

Here immunoSEQ multiplex PCR was the method, and the copy in TCRdb shows in-frame clones only, minus some. The repertoire holds approximately 60,000 clones, with about 85% as singletons. The chain has TRBV5-1 and TRBJ1-1; TRBD1 matches 11 bases. This clonotype was sampled from a man younger than 40 with glioma. Source: PBMCs, taken from a glioma patient whose treatment included an IDH1 peptide vaccine. The chain's CDR3 is CASSWGQGGTEAFF. CDR3 sequence (DNA): TGCGCCAGCAGCTGGGGACAGGGGGGCACTGAAGCTTTCTTT.